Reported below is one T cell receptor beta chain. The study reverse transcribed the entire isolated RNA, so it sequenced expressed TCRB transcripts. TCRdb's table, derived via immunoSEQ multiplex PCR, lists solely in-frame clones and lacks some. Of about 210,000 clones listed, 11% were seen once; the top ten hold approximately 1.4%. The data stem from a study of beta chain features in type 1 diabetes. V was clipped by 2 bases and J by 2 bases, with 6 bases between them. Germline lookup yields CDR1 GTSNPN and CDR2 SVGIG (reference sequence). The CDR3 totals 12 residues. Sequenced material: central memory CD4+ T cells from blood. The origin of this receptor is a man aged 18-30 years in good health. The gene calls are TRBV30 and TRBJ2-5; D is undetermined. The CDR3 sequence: CAWSPWQETQYF. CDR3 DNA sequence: TGTGCCTGGAGTCCCTGGCAAGAGACCCAGTACTTC.